A single sample gave rise to the 17 T cell receptor beta chains below, sequenced in a study of blood T cells in healthy people across ages. The use of a sample-barcoded 5' primer and a J-beta primer mix characterized a second PCR of roughly 6 to 12 cycles. TCRdb reanalysed the 5' RACE reads using MiXCR and keeps one entry per CDR3 protein. The sample lists roughly 800,000 distinct CDR3 sequences; about 48% were seen once. Sequencing was carried out using blood. These TCRs come from a man older than 75 in good health.

The rearrangement uses TRBV28 and TRBJ1-1; 7 bases are a match to TRBD1. Germline CDR1 is MDHEN and CDR2 is SYDVKM. CDR3 size: 12 residues. The V segment lost 2 bases and the J segment 11 bases; nucleotides outside the gene matches: 5. This CDR3 is CASSLRQGDAFF. For the CDR3, the DNA is TGTGCCAGCAGTTTAAGGCAGGGGGACGCTTTCTTT.

The gene calls are TRBV3-1 and TRBJ2-1; 10 bases fit TRBD2. The CDR3 consists of 14 residues. Trimming at V came to 10 bases and at J to 6 bases, leaving 9 bases not matched to a gene. Germline V gene data show CDR1 as LGHDT and CDR2 as YNNKEL (reference sequence). The DNA of the CDR3 is TGTGCCACCCTTAGCGGGAGGTCGGGCAATGAGCAGTTCTTC. The encoded protein is CATLSGRSGNEQFF.

J is TRBJ1-5 and V is TRBV7-2; tentative D call: TRBD1 (6 bases). The V end was cut by 8 bases, the J end by 4 bases, with 18 bases between. There are 15 residues in the CDR3. Germline-derived CDR1 and CDR2 are SGHTA and FQGNSA. In nucleotides, the CDR3 is TGTGCCAGCTCGGTTGGAAGGACAGCAAATCAGCCCCAGCATTTT. It encodes CASSVGRTANQPQHF.

This clonotype has just one count. The rearrangement uses TRBV6-5 and TRBJ2-2, with D unclear. CDR1 and CDR2 (germline): MNHEY, SVGAGI. Trimming removed 0 bases from V and 7 bases from J, with 9 bases in between. This CDR3 comprises 14 residues. Here the CDR3 reads CASSYSTPGGELFF. CDR3 nucleotide sequence: TGTGCCAGCAGTTACTCGACACCTGGCGGGGAGCTGTTTTTT.

This clonotype came up a few times. The chain links TRBV6-5 to TRBJ2-7; 7 nucleotides agree with TRBD2. Germline V lookup: CDR1 MNHEY, CDR2 SVGAGI. The CDR3 loop spans 12 amino acids. Trimming removed 8 bases from V and 3 bases from J; junction bases left unmatched: 4. The CDR3 reads CASGGRVYEQYF. Written as DNA, the CDR3 is TGTGCCAGCGGCGGGAGAGTCTACGAGCAGTACTTC.

The rearrangement links TRBV5-6 to TRBJ2-7, with a possible D match to TRBD2 (5 bases). The J call is uncertain, as TRBJ2-1 better fits the DNA end. The V gene's germline CDR1 is SGHDT and CDR2 YYEEEE. The CDR3 is made up of 13 amino acids. CDR3 in DNA: TGTGCCAGCAGCTTGCTAGCAGGCCATGAGCAGTTCTTC. It specifies CASSLLAGHEQFF.

V usage is TRBV5-5 and J usage is TRBJ2-3; the match to TRBD1 covers 7 bases. The CDR3 runs to 21 residues. From germline, CDR1 is SGHKS and CDR2 YYEKEE (reference sequence). V trimming: 3 bases; J trimming: 0 bases; junction bases outside the gene matches: 22. CDR3 DNA sequence: TGTGCCAGCAGCTCCGGGACAGCCACCGCTAGAGCGTTCCTTAGCACAGATACGCAGTATTTT. Its protein product is CASSSGTATARAFLSTDTQYF.

Only a few counts were recorded for this clonotype. V and J are TRBV3-1 and TRBJ2-7; TRBD2 aligns across 11 bases. The CDR3 consists of 15 residues. CDR1 LGHDT and CDR2 YNNKEL come from the germline V gene (reference sequence). V trimming: 1 base; J trimming: 6 bases; junction bases outside the gene matches: 5. CDR3 in DNA: TGTGCCAGCAGCCAAGGTCCGGGACTAGCGGCCGAGCAGTACTTC. Amino acid sequence: CASSQGPGLAAEQYF.

This clonotype has ten or more counts. V usage is TRBV28 and J usage is TRBJ1-2; D perhaps matches TRBD1 (6 bases). Germline CDR1 MDHEN, CDR2 SYDVKM. CDR3 length equals 14 residues. Trimming removed 7 bases at V and 7 bases at J, with 19 bases between. The CDR3 loop is CASTTPAGGSGYTF. DNA of the CDR3: TGTGCCAGCACCACTCCGGCGGGGGGCTCTGGCTACACCTTC.

The chain has TRBV20-1 and TRBJ2-7, with 13 bases aligning to TRBD2. The germline CDR1 and CDR2 sequences are DFQATT and SNEGSKA (reference sequence). J was trimmed by 2 bases and V by 6 bases; bases with no gene match: 7. This CDR3 is built from 15 residues. The CDR3 loop reads CSAQPLAGGTYEQYF. The CDR3 region has the DNA TGCAGTGCCCAACCACTAGCGGGAGGGACCTACGAGCAGTACTTC.

The V call is TRBV27, the J call TRBJ2-1; D gene ambiguous. Gene TRBJ2-7 matches the end of the DNA better, so the J call may be wrong. The CDR3 consists of 13 residues. Germline lookup yields CDR1 MNHEY and CDR2 SMNVEV (reference sequence). The CDR3 bases are TGTGCCAGCAGTTTCAGAGACGCCTACGAGCAGTACTTC. Protein sequence: CASSFRDAYEQYF.

This clonotype has a handful of counts. This sequence joins TRBV5-1 and TRBJ2-7, with 13 bases aligning to TRBD2. V lost 5 bases, J lost 2 bases, and 4 bases stayed unmatched. This CDR3 contains 15 residues. Germline CDR1 reads SGHRS; CDR2 reads YFSETQ. The CDR3 region has the DNA TGCGCCAGCAGGTCCGGGACTAGCGGGACCTACGAGCAGTACTTC. Protein sequence: CASRSGTSGTYEQYF.

This rearrangement joins TRBV25-1 to TRBJ2-2, with D perhaps matching TRBD1 or TRBD2 (5 bases each). The V gene lost 1 base and the J gene lost 6 bases, with 24 bases spanning the gap. CDR1 is MGHDK, CDR2 SYGVNS, per germline. This CDR3 contains 19 residues. This CDR3 is CASSESGAAWGLGAGELFF. The DNA for the CDR3 is TGTGCCAGCAGTGAATCCGGGGCAGCCTGGGGCCTTGGGGCCGGGGAGCTGTTTTTT.

The rearrangement links TRBV10-3 to TRBJ1-2; 8 bases fit TRBD1. Germline V gene sequence: CDR1 ENHRY, CDR2 SYGVKD. After removal of 3 bases from V and 5 bases from J, the junction contained 8 bases not matched to a gene. This CDR3 has 15 residues. This CDR3 reads CAISERTGGGYGYTF. The CDR3, as DNA: TGTGCCATCAGTGAACGAACAGGGGGAGGTTATGGCTACACCTTC.

This clonotype was seen ten or more times. V usage is TRBV7-2 and J usage is TRBJ2-6; the D gene could be TRBD1 or TRBD2 (5 bases each). Trimming took off 11 bases at V and 2 bases at J, with 13 bases between the two ends. CDR3 size: 14 residues. CDR1 is SGHTA, CDR2 FQGNSA, per germline. The CDR3 is CAFQRGPGANVLTF. CDR3 DNA sequence: TGTGCCTTTCAGAGGGGCCCTGGGGCCAACGTCCTGACTTTC.

This chain connects TRBV4-2 to TRBJ2-1; possibly TRBD1 or TRBD2 for D (5 bases each). Germline CDR1 and CDR2: LGHNA and YNFKEQ. The CDR3 has 16 residues. Between the trimmed V and J ends, which lost 0 bases and 2 bases, there was a span of 11 bases. The chain's CDR3 is CASSQELGPTYNEQFF. CDR3 sequence (DNA): TGTGCCAGCAGCCAAGAATTGGGACCAACCTACAATGAGCAGTTCTTC.

The V call is TRBV5-1, the J call TRBJ2-1; D is perhaps TRBD1 or TRBD2 (6 bases each). Trimming took 5 bases from V and 1 from J, leaving 13 bases between them. The CDR3 has 15 residues. In germline, CDR1 is SGHRS, CDR2 YFSETQ. This chain's CDR3 is CASRGGTPSYNEQFF. CDR3 DNA: TGCGCCAGCAGAGGGGGGACTCCTTCCTACAATGAGCAGTTCTTC.